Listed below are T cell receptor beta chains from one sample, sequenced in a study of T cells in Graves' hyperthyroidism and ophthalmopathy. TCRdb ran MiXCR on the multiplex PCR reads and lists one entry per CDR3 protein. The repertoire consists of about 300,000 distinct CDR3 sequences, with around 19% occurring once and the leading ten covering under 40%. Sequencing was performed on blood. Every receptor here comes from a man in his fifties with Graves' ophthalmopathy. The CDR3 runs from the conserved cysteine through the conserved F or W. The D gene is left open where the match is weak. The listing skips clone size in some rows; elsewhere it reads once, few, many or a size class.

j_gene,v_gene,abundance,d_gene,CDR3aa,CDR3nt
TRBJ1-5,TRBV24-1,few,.,CATSERTYGSNQPQHF,TGTGCCACCAGTGAACGGACATACGGGAGCAATCAGCCCCAGCATTTT
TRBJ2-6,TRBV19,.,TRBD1,CASSAGTGAAGANVLTF,TGTGCCAGTAGTGCAGGGACAGGGGCCGCTGGGGCCAACGTCCTGACTTTC
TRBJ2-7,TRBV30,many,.,CAWKSGQVWTYEQYF,TGTGCCTGGAAAAGTGGGCAGGTATGGACCTACGAGCAGTACTTC
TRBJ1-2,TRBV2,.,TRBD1,CASLLSGGEFGYTF,TGTGCCAGCCTCTTGTCAGGGGGCGAGTTTGGCTACACCTTC
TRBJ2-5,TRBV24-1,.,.,CATSDLGRGGPPVQETQYF,TGTGCCACCAGTGATTTGGGGAGAGGGGGGCCCCCCGTTCAAGAGACCCAGTACTTC
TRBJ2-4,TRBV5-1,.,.,CASSLSGDDYIQYF,TGCGCCAGCAGCTTGAGTGGGGATGATTACATTCAGTACTTC
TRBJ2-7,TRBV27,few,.,CASSLSSPGLGSYEQYF,TGTGCCAGCAGTTTATCGAGCCCAGGCCTAGGAAGCTACGAGCAGTACTTC
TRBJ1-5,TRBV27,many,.,CASSLSGNQPQHF,TGTGCCAGCAGTTTATCAGGCAATCAGCCCCAGCATTTT
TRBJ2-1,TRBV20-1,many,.,CSAFSENEQFF,TGCAGTGCTTTTAGCGAGAATGAGCAGTTCTTC
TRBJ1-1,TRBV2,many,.,CASSEGGLNSEAFF,TGTGCCAGCAGTGAAGGAGGGCTCAATTCTGAAGCTTTCTTT
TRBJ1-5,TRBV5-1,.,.,CASSLGGVGNQPQHF,TGCGCCAGCAGCTTGGGAGGAGTGGGCAATCAGCCCCAGCATTTT
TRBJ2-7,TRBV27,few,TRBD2,CASSLDASGYYEQYF,TGTGCCAGCAGTTTAGATGCTAGCGGGTACTACGAGCAGTACTTC
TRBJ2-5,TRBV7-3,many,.,CASSRDPRETQYF,TGTGCCAGCAGCCGGGACCCACGGGAGACCCAGTACTTC
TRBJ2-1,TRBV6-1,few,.,CASTPRGWGLGTEQFF,TGTGCCAGCACTCCTAGGGGCTGGGGACTGGGAACTGAGCAGTTCTTC
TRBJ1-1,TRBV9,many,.,CASSVRAAGDTEAFF,TGTGCCAGCAGCGTTCGGGCCGCCGGGGACACTGAAGCTTTCTTT
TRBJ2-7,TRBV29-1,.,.,CSAGTPDEYEQYF,TGCAGCGCCGGGACACCGGACGAGTACGAGCAGTACTTC
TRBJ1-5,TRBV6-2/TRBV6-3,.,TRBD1,CAVGQGNQPQHF,TGTGCCGTTGGACAGGGAAATCAGCCCCAGCATTTT
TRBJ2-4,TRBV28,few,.,CASREALAKNIQYF,TGTGCCAGCAGGGAGGCGTTAGCCAAAAACATTCAGTACTTC
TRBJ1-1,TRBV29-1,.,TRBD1,CSVGERDRGASTEAFF,TGCAGCGTTGGCGAAAGGGACAGGGGGGCAAGCACTGAAGCTTTCTTT
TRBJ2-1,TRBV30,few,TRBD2,CAWSVPPGGAEFF,TGTGCCTGGAGTGTACCTCCGGGAGGAGCCGAGTTCTTC
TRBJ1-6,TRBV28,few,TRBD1,CASSLDRVDSPLHF,TGTGCCAGCAGTTTGGACAGGGTTGATTCACCCCTCCACTTT
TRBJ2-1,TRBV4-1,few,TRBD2,CASSHKAHLAASYNEQFF,TGCGCCAGCAGCCACAAGGCCCACCTAGCGGCTTCCTACAATGAGCAGTTCTTC
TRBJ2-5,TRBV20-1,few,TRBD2,CSARPLERGGETQYF,TGCAGTGCTAGGCCTCTGGAGCGGGGGGGGGAGACCCAGTACTTC
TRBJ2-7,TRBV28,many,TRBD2,CASSSPSGSYEQYF,TGTGCCAGCAGTTCACCTAGCGGGTCCTACGAGCAGTACTTC
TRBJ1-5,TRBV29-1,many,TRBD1,CSVHIGGLDQPQHF,TGCAGCGTTCATATAGGGGGCTTGGATCAGCCCCAGCATTTT
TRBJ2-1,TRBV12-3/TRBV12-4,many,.,CASRVGAGNEQFF,TGTGCCAGCAGGGTGGGCGCAGGCAATGAGCAGTTCTTC
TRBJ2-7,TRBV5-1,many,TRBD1,CASSVGQVGSLGNEQYF,TGCGCCAGCAGCGTCGGACAGGTTGGGAGTCTCGGGAACGAGCAGTACTTC
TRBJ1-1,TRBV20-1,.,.,CSASSPAPNTEAFF,TGCAGTGCTAGTTCCCCGGCACCAAACACTGAAGCTTTCTTT
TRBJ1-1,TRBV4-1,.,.,CASRSQDTEAFF,TGCGCCAGTAGATCACAGGACACTGAAGCTTTCTTT